This TCR beta chain comes out of a study of PD-1 blockade in classical Hodgkin lymphoma. The table came from immunoSEQ multiplex PCR; TCRdb's copy has only in-frame clones and leaves some out. This sample yields some 100,000 clones, of which around 89% are seen a single time; about 6.1% belongs to the top ten. The CDR3 runs 15 residues. Germline lookup yields CDR1 SGDLS and CDR2 YYNGEE. Trimming removed 0 bases from V and 5 bases from J, with 15 bases in between. Every one of the patients relapsed after autologous stem cell transplantation (brentuximab vedotin exposure was variable). This TCR derives from a human donor with classical Hodgkin lymphoma. The material was peripheral blood mononuclear cells (PBMCs), obtained before the second cycle of nivolumab. The chain combines TRBV9 with TRBJ2-7, with D possibly TRBD2 on 6 matching bases. The CDR3 sequence is CASSVEAGRGNEQYF. The CDR3 DNA reads as TGTGCCAGCAGCGTAGAGGCAGGGCGGGGAAACGAGCAGTACTTC.